Here is one T cell receptor (beta chain) with its context. This clone showed up just once. The specificity of this receptor is unknown. Within one base of it there is no much larger clone, and no base qualities were kept. V sheds 0 bases and J sheds 4 bases, leaving 10 bases between their ends. The CDR3 has 15 amino acids, counting the end cysteine and phenylalanine. Left in the record is the CDR3 DNA by itself, 45 bases read in frame from the first base. From a lookup of the germline V gene (reference sequence), CDR1 and CDR2 are LNHNV and YYDKDF. The data are from a study of blood T cell repertoires in COVID-19 (dated by TCRdb to the early 2020s). Background for the entire study: Samples from collaborators originated in the United States, Italy and Spain and spanned both the acute and convalescent phases of COVID-19. The dataset comprised deeply sampled blood TCRbeta repertoires from subjects exposed to, actively infected with, or recovered from COVID-19. A de-identified subject ID, COVID-19 status, age in years and sex were almost always included in the sample metadata. Where available, HLA class I and class II types were obtained from metadata supplied by the sample provider rather than from assay-based typing. Samples were obtained from the ongoing ImmuneRACE study (first 160 participants) and from some 1,200 subjects provided by 6 global collaborators. The repertoires were released in a freely available public database meant as a resource for research on the immune response to SARS-CoV-2. The material from the prospective study consisted of cDNA or gDNA derived from T cells, B-cell-depleted T cells, or PBMCs. Broader findings and caveats from the paper: Clinical and demographic metadata were provided uncurated, with the amount varying by source and participant.

The immunoSEQ Assay, a bias-controlled multiplex PCR, was used to amplify TCRbeta CDR3 regions from genomic DNA. The source study handled its data this way. Nucleated cell counts per sample were estimated from amplification of reference gene primers within the assay. To quantify the absolute abundance of each unique TCRbeta CDR3 rearrangement, sequence reads were collapsed and filtered. For each sample, productive Simpson clonality was calculated by taking the square root of Simpson's diversity index across productive rearrangements. The source is immuneACCESS, and TCRdb retained only in-frame sequences with V and J called. Part of the clones is not carried over; for the studies checked, unresolved V genes explain less than half of this, and the remainder is unexplained. That table gives V, J and clone size, and the DNA gave D and trimming. Here the sample has roughly 80,000 clones; 65% to 85% occur a single time. The ten most abundant clones make up over 5.5% of the sample.

The collaborating institutions used their own protocols to collect whole blood in K2EDTA tubes. For TCRbeta analysis, collaborators shipped samples as frozen whole blood, isolated PBMCs, or DNA extracted from either of those sample types. This receptor was obtained from a man in his 60s with active or convalescent COVID-19. The sample was peripheral blood. The rearrangement combines TRBV15 with TRBJ1-3; no D gene can be assigned with confidence. Read as DNA, the sequence is TGTGCCACCAGCAGAGATAGACTCTCCGGAAACACCATATATTTT. Translation gives CATSRDRLSGNTIYF.